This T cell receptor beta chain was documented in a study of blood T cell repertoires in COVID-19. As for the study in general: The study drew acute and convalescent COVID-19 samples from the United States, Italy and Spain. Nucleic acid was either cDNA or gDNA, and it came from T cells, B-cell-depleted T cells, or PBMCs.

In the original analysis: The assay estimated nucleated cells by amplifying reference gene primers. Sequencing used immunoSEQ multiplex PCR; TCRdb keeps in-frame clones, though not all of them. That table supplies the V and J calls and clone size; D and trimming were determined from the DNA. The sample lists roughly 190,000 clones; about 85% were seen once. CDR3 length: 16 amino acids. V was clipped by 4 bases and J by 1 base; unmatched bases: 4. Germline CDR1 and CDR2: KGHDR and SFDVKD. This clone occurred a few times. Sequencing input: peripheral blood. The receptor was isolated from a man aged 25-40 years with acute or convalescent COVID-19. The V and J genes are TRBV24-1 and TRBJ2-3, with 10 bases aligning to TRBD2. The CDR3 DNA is TGTGCCACCAGTGACCCTAGCGGGAGCGGCACAGATACGCAGTATTTT. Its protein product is CATSDPSGSGTDTQYF.